The 26 T cell receptor beta chains listed next were all sequenced from one sample in a study of blood T cell repertoires in COVID-19. The table came from immunoSEQ multiplex PCR; TCRdb's copy has only in-frame clones and leaves some out. Of roughly 200,000 clones listed, over 80% are singletons. Sequencing used PBMCs or T cells enriched from blood (not recorded which). The receptors come from a man between 25 and 39 years old who had recovered from COVID-19.

V usage is TRBV4-1 and J usage is TRBJ1-1; perhaps TRBD1 as D (5 bases). Germline values: CDR1 MGHRA, CDR2 YSYEKL. Trimming cost V 1 base and J 0 bases, with 12 bases left between them. This CDR3 has 16 amino acids. CDR3 bases: TGCGCCAGCAGCCAAGGCCAGGACATCATGAACACTGAAGCTTTCTTT. Translated, it gives CASSQGQDIMNTEAFF.

The CDR3 nucleotides are TGCAGCGTTGGCCGGGACAGGGACGGCTACACCTTC. Residues: CSVGRDRDGYTF. The chain joins TRBV29-1 to TRBJ1-2; TRBD1 aligns across 9 bases. CDR1 and CDR2 from the germline V gene are SQVTM and ANQGSEA. This CDR3 has 12 residues. The ends lost 4 bases at V and 8 bases at J; junction bases unmatched: 5.

Here the CDR3 reads CASSRGQAGETQYF. The CDR3 DNA sequence: TGCGCCAGCAGCAGAGGACAGGCCGGAGAGACCCAGTACTTC. The V call is TRBV4-1, the J call TRBJ2-5, with TRBD1 matching over 7 bases. The CDR3 runs to 14 residues. The trim removed 5 bases at V and 4 bases at J, leaving 7 bases unmatched. Germline V gene data show CDR1 as MGHRA and CDR2 as YSYEKL.

The chain employs TRBV6-2 or TRBV6-3 and TRBJ2-1; 8 bases line up with TRBD2. The V gene's germline CDR1 is MNHEY and CDR2 SVGEGT. Losses at the gene ends were 4 bases for V and 0 bases for J; bases not matched to a gene: 8. The CDR3 has 17 residues. CDR3 protein: CASSSPRGGSSYNEQFF. DNA for the CDR3: TGTGCCAGCAGTTCCCCCCGCGGGGGGAGCTCCTACAATGAGCAGTTCTTC.

The J gene is TRBJ1-6, the V gene TRBV7-2; 8 bases fit TRBD1. The CDR3 contains 15 residues. In germline, CDR1 is SGHTA, CDR2 FQGNSA. The junction had 7 bases not matched to a gene; V was cut back by 5 bases and J by 7 bases. The CDR3 region is CASSILTGGNSPLHF. In DNA form, the CDR3 reads TGTGCCAGCAGCATTTTAACAGGGGGGAATTCACCCCTCCACTTT.

The rearrangement uses TRBV6-5 and TRBJ2-7; possibly TRBD1 for D (5 bases). Germline CDR1 reads MNHEY; CDR2 reads SVGAGI. Trimming removed 5 bases from V and 5 bases from J, with 10 bases in between. The CDR3 is 12 amino acids. The CDR3 nucleotides are TGTGCCAGCAGTAGAACAGGAGACGAGCAGTACTTC. Amino acids: CASSRTGDEQYF.

This sequence joins TRBV19 and TRBJ1-4; TRBD1 agrees at 8 bases. CDR3 length: 16 amino acids. CDR1 is LNHDA, CDR2 SQIVND, per germline (reference sequence). V lost 3 bases and J lost 5; bases outside the gene matches: 8. DNA for the CDR3: TGTGCCAGTAGTATTATTCGGGACAGGCAAAATGAAAAACTGTTTTTT. This translates into CASSIIRDRQNEKLFF.

The chain has TRBV6-4 and TRBJ2-1; 12 positions match TRBD2. V was pared by 6 bases and J by 9 bases, with 15 bases of the junction left unmatched. Germline assignment: CDR1 MRHNA and CDR2 SNTAGT. This CDR3 has 17 residues. The CDR3 region is CASSDFPLAGGPGEQFF. CDR3 bases: TGTGCCAGCAGCGATTTCCCTCTAGCGGGGGGGCCGGGTGAGCAGTTCTTC.

The chain recombines TRBV4-3 with TRBJ2-7; 9 nucleotides match TRBD2. Per the germline V gene, CDR1 is LGHNA and CDR2 is YSLEER. The length of the CDR3 is 13 residues. Unmatched junction bases numbered 3, after V lost 3 bases and J lost 6 bases. In DNA, the CDR3 is TGCGCCAGCAGCCAGGCGGGGGGGGCCGAGCAGTACTTC. The encoded protein is CASSQAGGAEQYF.

The chain links TRBV24-1 to TRBJ2-2; D uncertain. From germline, CDR1 is KGHDR and CDR2 SFDVKD. This CDR3 is built from 15 residues. Trimming took 5 bases from V and 0 from J, leaving 9 bases between them. As DNA, the CDR3 is TGTGCCACCAGTGGCGGATCACCGAACACCGGGGAGCTGTTTTTT. This sequence encodes CATSGGSPNTGELFF.

The J gene is TRBJ2-5, the V gene TRBV6-5; 8 bases line up with TRBD2. In germline, CDR1 is MNHEY, CDR2 SVGAGI. The junction had 4 bases not matched to a gene; V was cut back by 0 bases and J by 4 bases. CDR3 length equals 15 residues. As DNA, the CDR3 is TGTGCCAGCAGTTACTCGGGACTAGGAACAGAGACCCAGTACTTC. It translates to CASSYSGLGTETQYF.

The V gene is TRBV14, the J gene TRBJ1-1; D may be TRBD1 (5 bases). The V gene's germline CDR1 is SGHDN and CDR2 FVKESK. The CDR3 is 15 amino acids. The V end was cut by 6 bases, the J end by 0 bases, with 14 bases between. The CDR3 reads CASRFLGGVNTEAFF. The CDR3 DNA reads TGTGCCAGCAGGTTCCTCGGGGGGGTGAACACTGAAGCTTTCTTT.

The V gene is TRBV7-9, the J gene TRBJ2-7; D is ambiguous. This CDR3 has 13 amino acids. Germline V CDR1 and CDR2: SEHNR, FQNEAQ (reference sequence). Trimming removed 2 bases from V and 8 bases from J, with 13 bases in between. CDR3 residues: CASSLYPSLKQYF. The CDR3 nucleotides read TGTGCCAGCAGCTTATATCCCTCCCTAAAGCAGTACTTC.

This chain uses TRBV10-1 with TRBJ1-2; D not certain. The V end was cut by 0 bases, the J end by 4 bases, with 12 bases between. This CDR3 region has 15 residues. CDR1 and CDR2 (germline): WNHNN, SYGVQD (reference sequence). CDR3 protein: CASSESHTFPYGYTF. CDR3 DNA sequence: TGCGCCAGCAGTGAGTCGCACACCTTTCCCTATGGCTACACCTTC.

The V and J genes are TRBV10-1 and TRBJ2-2, with a tentative D call TRBD1 (5 bases). The CDR3 has 17 amino acids. Trimming shortened V by 2 bases and J by 8 bases, and 21 bases separated the two germline ends. Germline CDR1 reads WNHNN; CDR2 reads SYGVQD (reference sequence). CDR3 DNA: TGCGCCAGCAGTGAGAACTCAGATGCCAGGGTCCCAGGGGAGCTGTTTTTT. Its translation is CASSENSDARVPGELFF.

This rearrangement joins TRBV6-2 or TRBV6-3 to TRBJ2-5; TRBD1 agrees at 7 bases. This CDR3 comprises 14 residues. Germline CDR1 reads MNHEY; CDR2 reads SVGEGT. After removal of 4 bases from V and 4 bases from J, the junction contained 6 bases not matched to a gene. CDR3 in DNA: TGTGCCAGCAGTTCCCCAGGGGGTACAGAGACCCAGTACTTC. Residues: CASSSPGGTETQYF.

CDR3 sequence (DNA): TGCGCCAGCAGCACACGGGGGACCAACACCGGGGAGCTGTTTTTT. The encoded protein is CASSTRGTNTGELFF. V is TRBV4-1 and J is TRBJ2-2; possibly TRBD2 for D (6 bases). The V gene's germline CDR1 is MGHRA and CDR2 YSYEKL. The CDR3 is 15 residues long. With 5 bases removed from V and 2 bases from J, the gap between germline ends came to 12 bases.

J is TRBJ2-5 and V is TRBV5-5, with D perhaps matching TRBD2 (6 bases). This CDR3 is built from 16 residues. Germline CDR1 and CDR2: SGHKS and YYEKEE (reference sequence). V was clipped by 2 bases and J by 5 bases, with 19 bases between them. In DNA, the CDR3 is TGTGCCAGCAGCTTATTAGGGACCCCCCGGGGGGAGACCCAGTACTTC. Translated, it gives CASSLLGTPRGETQYF.

The chain is built from TRBV11-3 and TRBJ2-1, with 12 bases matching TRBD1. Germline loops: CDR1 SGHNT, CDR2 YENEEA. This CDR3 contains 19 residues. The junction had 10 bases not matched to a gene; V was cut back by 4 bases and J by 0 bases. Here the CDR3 DNA reads TGTGCCAGCAGCTCCGGGACAGGGGGCCCGCTGAGCTCCTACAATGAGCAGTTCTTC. Protein: CASSSGTGGPLSSYNEQFF.

This clone was seen more than once but under ten times. V usage is TRBV6-6 and J usage is TRBJ2-2, with TRBD2 matching 11 bases. CDR3 length: 17 residues. Trimming removed 6 bases from V and 0 bases from J; junction bases left unmatched: 6. CDR1 is MNHNY and CDR2 is SVGAGI in the germline V gene (reference sequence). CDR3 nucleotides: TGTGCCAGCAGGCGAAAGACTAGCGGGGCGAACACCGGGGAGCTGTTTTTT. Protein product: CASRRKTSGANTGELFF.

CDR3 residues: CASSTDRGLKETQYF. Written as DNA, the CDR3 is TGCGCCAGCAGCACTGACAGGGGGCTTAAAGAGACCCAGTACTTC. This chain joins TRBV5-1 and TRBJ2-5, with 10 bases lining up with TRBD1. Germline V gene lookup returns CDR1 SGHRS and CDR2 YFSETQ. V trimming: 4 bases; J trimming: 3 bases; junction bases outside the gene matches: 6. This CDR3 spans 15 amino acids. Full variable domain (missing parts from reference TRBV5-1 and TRBJ2-5): KAGVTQTPRYLIKTRGQQVTLSCSPISGHRSVSWYQQTPGQGLQFLFEYFSETQRNKGNFPGRFSGRQFSNSRSEMNVSTLELGDSALYLCASSTDRGLKETQYFGPGTRLLVL.

J is TRBJ1-2 and V is TRBV7-9; TRBD1 is a possible D gene (5 bases). The CDR3 totals 13 residues. With 0 bases removed from V and 8 bases from J, the gap between germline ends came to 10 bases. Germline loops: CDR1 SEHNR, CDR2 FQNEAQ (reference sequence). The CDR3 spells CASSLAAGNGYTF. The CDR3 region has the DNA TGTGCCAGCAGCTTAGCTGCAGGGAACGGCTACACCTTC.

This rearrangement joins TRBV30 to TRBJ1-1, with TRBD1 matching 12 bases. V lost 5 bases, J lost 5 bases, and 3 bases stayed unmatched. Germline CDR1 GTSNPN, CDR2 SVGIG (reference sequence). The CDR3 runs 13 residues. This CDR3 reads CAWRDRGLTEAFF. The DNA for the CDR3 is TGTGCCTGGCGGGACAGGGGGCTGACTGAAGCTTTCTTT. The variable domain in full, completed from reference TRBV30 and TRBJ1-1, reads SQTIHQWPATLVQPVGSPLSLECTVEGTSNPNLYWYRQAAGRGLQLLFYSVGIGQISSEVPQNLSASRPQDRQFILSSKKLLLSDSGFYLCAWRDRGLTEAFFGQGTRLTVV.

The rearrangement uses TRBV30 and TRBJ2-1, with D maybe TRBD2 (5 bases). Germline V gives CDR1 GTSNPN, CDR2 SVGIG (reference sequence). Deletions cut 4 bases from V and 10 bases from J, with 11 bases between. The CDR3 totals 11 residues. CDR3 bases: TGTGCCTGGAAATTTGAGGGAGAGCAGTTCTTC. Translation: CAWKFEGEQFF.

V and J are TRBV19 and TRBJ1-2; D ambiguous. V dropped 6 bases and J dropped 4 bases, with 21 bases sitting between them. CDR3 length: 16 residues. Germline V lookup: CDR1 LNHDA, CDR2 SQIVND (reference sequence). This CDR3 is CASRREALQLFYGYTF. The DNA for the CDR3 is TGTGCCAGTAGGAGGGAGGCACTCCAGCTTTTCTATGGCTACACCTTC.

The rearrangement joins TRBV6-1 to TRBJ2-7; D is perhaps TRBD1 (5 bases). The CDR3 is made up of 11 amino acids. Germline loops: CDR1 MNHNS, CDR2 SASEGT. V lost 1 base and J 11 bases, leaving 9 bases between the germline ends. CDR3 bases: TGTGCCAGCAGTGAAGGGGCAGGGAAGTACTTC. Translated, it gives CASSEGAGKYF.